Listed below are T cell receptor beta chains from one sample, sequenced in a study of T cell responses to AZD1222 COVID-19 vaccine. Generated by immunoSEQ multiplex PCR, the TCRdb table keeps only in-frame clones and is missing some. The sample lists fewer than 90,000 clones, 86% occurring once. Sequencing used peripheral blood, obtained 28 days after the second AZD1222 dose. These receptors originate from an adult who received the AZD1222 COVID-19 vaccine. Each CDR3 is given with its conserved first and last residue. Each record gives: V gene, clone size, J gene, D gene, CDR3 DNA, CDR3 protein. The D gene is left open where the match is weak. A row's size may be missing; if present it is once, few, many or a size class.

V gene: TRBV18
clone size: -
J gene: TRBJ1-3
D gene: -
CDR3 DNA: TGTGCCAGCTCACCACCGTCCATTGGAAACACCATATATTTT
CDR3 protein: CASSPPSIGNTIYF

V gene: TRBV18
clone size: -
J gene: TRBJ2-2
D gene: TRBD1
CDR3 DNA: TGTGCCAGCTCACCGGGACAGCGCTCCACCGGGGAGCTGTTTTTT
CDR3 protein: CASSPGQRSTGELFF

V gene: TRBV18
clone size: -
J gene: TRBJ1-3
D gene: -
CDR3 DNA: TGTGCCAGCTCACCAGAGCGGGCCCCGGTCGGTTCTGGAAACACCATATATTTT
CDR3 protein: CASSPERAPVGSGNTIYF

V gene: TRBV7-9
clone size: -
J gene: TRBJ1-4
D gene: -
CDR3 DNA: TGTGCCAGCAGCTTAGCGTCTGAAAAACTGTTTTTT
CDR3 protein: CASSLASEKLFF

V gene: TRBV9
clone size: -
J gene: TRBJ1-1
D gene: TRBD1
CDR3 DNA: TGTGCCAGCAGCGTAGGAGGGACAGGGATTATGAACACTGAAGCTTTCTTT
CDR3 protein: CASSVGGTGIMNTEAFF

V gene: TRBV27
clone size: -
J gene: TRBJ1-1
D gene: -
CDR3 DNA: TGTGCCAGCAGTTCATCGGAGGTGAGCACTGAAGCTTTCTTT
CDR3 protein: CASSSSEVSTEAFF

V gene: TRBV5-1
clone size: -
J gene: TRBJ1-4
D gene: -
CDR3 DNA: TGCGCCAGCAGCTCCGGGACCGCCAACCAGAATGAAAAACTGTTTTTT
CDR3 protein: CASSSGTANQNEKLFF

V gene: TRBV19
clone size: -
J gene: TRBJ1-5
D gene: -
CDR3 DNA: TGTGCCAGTTGTCCAAATCGGGTCGGTGAGATCAGCAATCAGCCCCAGCATTTT
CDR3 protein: CASCPNRVGEISNQPQHF

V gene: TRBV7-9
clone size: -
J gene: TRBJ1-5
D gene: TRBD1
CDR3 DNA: TGTGCCAGCAGCCGCGACAGGGGATATCAGCCCCAGCATTTT
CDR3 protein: CASSRDRGYQPQHF

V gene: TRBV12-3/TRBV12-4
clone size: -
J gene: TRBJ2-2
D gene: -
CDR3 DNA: TGTGCCAGCAGGAACACCGGGGAGCTGTTTTTT
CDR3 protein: CASRNTGELFF

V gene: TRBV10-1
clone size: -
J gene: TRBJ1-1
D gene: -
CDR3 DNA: TGCGCCAGCAGTGAGGGGGGGTCCGACACTGAAGCTTTCTTT
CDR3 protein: CASSEGGSDTEAFF

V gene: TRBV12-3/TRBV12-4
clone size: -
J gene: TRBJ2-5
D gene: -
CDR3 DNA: TGTGCCAGCAGTGGGGAGGCGGCCCAGTACTTC
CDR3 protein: CASSGEAAQYF

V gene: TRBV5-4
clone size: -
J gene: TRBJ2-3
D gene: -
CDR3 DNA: TGTGCCAGCAGCTTGGGGACAGCTAGCACAGATACGCAGTATTTT
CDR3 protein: CASSLGTASTDTQYF

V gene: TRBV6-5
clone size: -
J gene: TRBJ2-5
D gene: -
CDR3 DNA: TGTGCCACCAGGGGGCTGGGGGGGAGGCAAGAGACCCAGTACTTC
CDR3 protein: CATRGLGGRQETQYF

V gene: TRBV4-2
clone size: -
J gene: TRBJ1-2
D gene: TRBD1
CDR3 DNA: TGTGCCAGCAGCCAATCGGGGACAGGGGGCGAAGGCTACACCTTC
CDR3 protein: CASSQSGTGGEGYTF

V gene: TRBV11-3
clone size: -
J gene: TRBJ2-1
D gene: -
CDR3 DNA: TGTGCCAGCAGCTTAGAAACAGGTCCTCACAATGAGCAGTTCTTC
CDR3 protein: CASSLETGPHNEQFF

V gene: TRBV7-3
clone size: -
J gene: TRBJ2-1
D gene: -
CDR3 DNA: TGTGCCAGCAGCTCGATCTCTGGGCTGGGTGAGCAGTTCTTC
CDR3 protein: CASSSISGLGEQFF

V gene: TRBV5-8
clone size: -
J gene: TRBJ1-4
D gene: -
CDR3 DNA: TGTGCCAGCACCTACGTTACTAATGAAAAACTGTTTTTT
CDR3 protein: CASTYVTNEKLFF

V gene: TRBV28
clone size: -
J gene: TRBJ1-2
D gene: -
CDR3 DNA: TGTGCCAGCAGTTTATCCGGGGGGAGGAATGGCTACACCTTC
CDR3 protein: CASSLSGGRNGYTF

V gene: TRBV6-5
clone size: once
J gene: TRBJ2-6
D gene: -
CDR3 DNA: TGTGCCAGTTATGGGGGGCGGTCTGGGGCCAACGTCCTGACTTTC
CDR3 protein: CASYGGRSGANVLTF

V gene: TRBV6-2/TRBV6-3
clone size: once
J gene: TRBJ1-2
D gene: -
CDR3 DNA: TGTGCCAGCAGTTGGGGTGCAGCTGGCTACACCTTC
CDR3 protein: CASSWGAAGYTF

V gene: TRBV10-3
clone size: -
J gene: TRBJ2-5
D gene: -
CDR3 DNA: TGTGCCATCAGTACAGCTCAAGAGACCCAGTACTTC
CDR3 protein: CAISTAQETQYF

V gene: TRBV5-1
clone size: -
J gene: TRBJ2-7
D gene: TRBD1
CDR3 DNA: TGCGCCAGCAGCCCGGGGACAGGGGGGGACGAGCAGTACTTC
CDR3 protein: CASSPGTGGDEQYF

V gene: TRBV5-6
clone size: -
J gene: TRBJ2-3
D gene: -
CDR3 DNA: TGTGCCAGCAGCTTGCTCCGATCCCCTAGCACAGATACGCAGTATTTT
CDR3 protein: CASSLLRSPSTDTQYF

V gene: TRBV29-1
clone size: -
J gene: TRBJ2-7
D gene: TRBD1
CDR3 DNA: TGCAGCGTTGGAAAAACAGGGGGCTCCTACGAGCAGTACTTC
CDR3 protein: CSVGKTGGSYEQYF

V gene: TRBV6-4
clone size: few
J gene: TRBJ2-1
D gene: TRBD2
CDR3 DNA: TGTGCCAGCAGTGACTCGACTAGCGGGGATTACAATGAGCAGTTCTTC
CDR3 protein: CASSDSTSGDYNEQFF

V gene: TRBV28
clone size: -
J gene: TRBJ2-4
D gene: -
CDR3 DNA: TGTGCCAGCAGCCCAGCTGGAGGGGGGCGGGCCAAAAACATTCAGTACTTC
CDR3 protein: CASSPAGGGRAKNIQYF

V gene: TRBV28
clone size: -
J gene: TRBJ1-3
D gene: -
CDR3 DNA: TGTGCCAGCAGCCTACAGGACCCTCCTGGAAACACCATATATTTT
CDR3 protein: CASSLQDPPGNTIYF

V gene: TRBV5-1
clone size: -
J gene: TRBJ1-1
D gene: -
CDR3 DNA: TGCGCCAGCAGCCCGGGGGCATACCTTAGGAACACTGAAGCTTTCTTT
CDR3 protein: CASSPGAYLRNTEAFF

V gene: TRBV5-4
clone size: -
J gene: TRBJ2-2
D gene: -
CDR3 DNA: TGTGCCAGCAGCTTGCGGGGGTCCGGGGAGCTGTTTTTT
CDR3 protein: CASSLRGSGELFF

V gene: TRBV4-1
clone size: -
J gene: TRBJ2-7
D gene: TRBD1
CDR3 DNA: TGCGCCAGCAGCCACCCGGGACAGCTCTACGAGCAGTACTTC
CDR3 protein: CASSHPGQLYEQYF

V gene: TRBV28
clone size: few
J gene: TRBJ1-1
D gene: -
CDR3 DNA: TGTGCCAGCAGTTTAGGAGGGTACGAGACTGAAGCTTTCTTT
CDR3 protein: CASSLGGYETEAFF

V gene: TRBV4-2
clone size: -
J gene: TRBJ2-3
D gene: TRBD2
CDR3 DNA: TGTGCCAGCAGCCAGCGTAATAGCGGGGCTACGCAGTATTTT
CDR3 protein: CASSQRNSGATQYF

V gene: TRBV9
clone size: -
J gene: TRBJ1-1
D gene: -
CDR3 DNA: TGTGCCAGCAGCGTGGGGACGGGGAACACTGAAGCTTTCTTT
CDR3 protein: CASSVGTGNTEAFF

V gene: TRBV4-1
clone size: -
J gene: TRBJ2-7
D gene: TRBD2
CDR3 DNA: TGCGCCAGCAGCCAATGGGCGGGTAGCGGGAGCTACGAGCAGTACTTC
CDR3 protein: CASSQWAGSGSYEQYF

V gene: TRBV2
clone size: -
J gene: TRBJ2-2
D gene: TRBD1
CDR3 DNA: TGTGCCAGCCACAGGGGTAACACCGGGGAGCTGTTTTTT
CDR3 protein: CASHRGNTGELFF

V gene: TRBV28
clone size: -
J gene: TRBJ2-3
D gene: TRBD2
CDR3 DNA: TGTGCCAGCAGTTCAGCGGGGCGGGGGGGAGATACGCAGTATTTT
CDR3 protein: CASSSAGRGGDTQYF

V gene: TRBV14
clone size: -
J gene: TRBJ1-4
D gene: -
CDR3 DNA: TGTGCCAGCAGCCAACTCCCGGCCCCCAACGCGCGGGAAAAACTGTTTTTT
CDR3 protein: CASSQLPAPNAREKLFF

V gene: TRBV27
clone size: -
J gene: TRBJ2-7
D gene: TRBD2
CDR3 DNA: TGTGCCAGCAGTTTATCGTGGGGAGGACTAGCGGGGGCCAAAACCTACGAGCAGTACTTC
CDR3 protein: CASSLSWGGLAGAKTYEQYF

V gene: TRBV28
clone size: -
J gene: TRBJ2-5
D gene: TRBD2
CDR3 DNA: TGTGCCAGCAGTTTATGGGGGACTAGAACCCTCCAAGAGACCCAGTACTTC
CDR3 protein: CASSLWGTRTLQETQYF

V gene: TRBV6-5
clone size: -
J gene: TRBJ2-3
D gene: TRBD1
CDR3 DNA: TGTGCCAGCAGCATACAGGGGCAAAGCACAGATACGCAGTATTTT
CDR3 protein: CASSIQGQSTDTQYF

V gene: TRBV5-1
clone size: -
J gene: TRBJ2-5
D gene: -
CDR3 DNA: TGCGCCAGCAGCTTGCTATTGGGGGCGGAGACCCAGTACTTC
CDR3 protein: CASSLLLGAETQYF

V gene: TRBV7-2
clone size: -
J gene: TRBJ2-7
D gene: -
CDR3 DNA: TGTGCCAGCAGCTTCCGGGACAAGGGAAAATACTCCTACGAGCAGTACTTC
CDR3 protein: CASSFRDKGKYSYEQYF

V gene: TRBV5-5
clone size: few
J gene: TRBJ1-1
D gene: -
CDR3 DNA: TGTGCCAGCTCCCTGGGGGGGGGAACTGAAGCTTTCTTT
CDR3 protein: CASSLGGGTEAFF

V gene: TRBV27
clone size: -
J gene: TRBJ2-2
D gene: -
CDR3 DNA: TGTGCCAGCACTCCATCGGCGAACACCGGGGAGCTGTTTTTT
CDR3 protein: CASTPSANTGELFF

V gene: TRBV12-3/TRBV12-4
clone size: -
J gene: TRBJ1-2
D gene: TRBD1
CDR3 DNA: TGTGCCAGCAGTCTCGACAGGGGGCAAGGCTACACCTTC
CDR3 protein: CASSLDRGQGYTF

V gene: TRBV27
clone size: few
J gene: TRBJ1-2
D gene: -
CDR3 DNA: TGTGCCAGCAGTTTATCGGCGTCGGGAGGCTACACCTTC
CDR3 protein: CASSLSASGGYTF

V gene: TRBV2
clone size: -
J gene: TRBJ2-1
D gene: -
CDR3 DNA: TGTGCCAGCAGTGAAGAATTGGCGGGTAGGAATGAGCAGTTCTTC
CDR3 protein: CASSEELAGRNEQFF

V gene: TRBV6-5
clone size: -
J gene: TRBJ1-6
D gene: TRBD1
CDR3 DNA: TGTGCCAGCAGTTGGGCAGGGGGCGGATCACCCCTCCACTTT
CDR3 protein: CASSWAGGGSPLHF

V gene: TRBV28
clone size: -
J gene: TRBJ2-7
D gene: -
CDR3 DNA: TGTGCCAGCAGTAAACTTGACAGGACCGCCGAGCAGTACTTC
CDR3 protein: CASSKLDRTAEQYF

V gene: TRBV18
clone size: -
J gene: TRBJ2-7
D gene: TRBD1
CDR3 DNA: TGTGCCAGCTCACCAGGGTATGGACAGGGGGCTTTAGAGCAGTACTTC
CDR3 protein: CASSPGYGQGALEQYF

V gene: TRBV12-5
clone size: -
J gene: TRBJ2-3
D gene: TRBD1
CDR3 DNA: TGTGCTAGTGGCCCTGACAGGGGGGGAGGAGATACGCAGTATTTT
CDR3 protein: CASGPDRGGGDTQYF

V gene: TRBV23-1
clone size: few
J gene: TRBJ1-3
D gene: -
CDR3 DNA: TGCGCCACCCCTCCGGAGGGGTACGGAAACACCATATATTTT
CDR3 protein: CATPPEGYGNTIYF

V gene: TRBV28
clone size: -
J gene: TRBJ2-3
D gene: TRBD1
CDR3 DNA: TGTGCCAGCAGTTCGTCGGGACAGCAGAAGGATACGCAGTATTTT
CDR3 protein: CASSSSGQQKDTQYF

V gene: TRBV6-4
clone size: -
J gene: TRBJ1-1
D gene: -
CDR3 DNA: TGTGCCAGCAGTGCGGGGGAAGGGAACACTGAAGCTTTCTTT
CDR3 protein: CASSAGEGNTEAFF